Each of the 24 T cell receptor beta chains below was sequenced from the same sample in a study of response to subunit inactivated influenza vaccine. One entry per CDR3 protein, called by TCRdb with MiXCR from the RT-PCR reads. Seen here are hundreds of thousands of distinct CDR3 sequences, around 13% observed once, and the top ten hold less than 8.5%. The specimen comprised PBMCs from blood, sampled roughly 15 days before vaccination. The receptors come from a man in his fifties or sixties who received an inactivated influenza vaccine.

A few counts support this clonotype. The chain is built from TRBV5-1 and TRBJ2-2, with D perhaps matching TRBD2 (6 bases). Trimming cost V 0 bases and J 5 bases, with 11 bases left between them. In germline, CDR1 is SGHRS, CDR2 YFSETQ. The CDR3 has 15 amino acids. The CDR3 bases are TGCGCCAGCAGCTTGGAAGCAGGGAGGACCGGGGAGCTGTTTTTT. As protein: CASSLEAGRTGELFF.

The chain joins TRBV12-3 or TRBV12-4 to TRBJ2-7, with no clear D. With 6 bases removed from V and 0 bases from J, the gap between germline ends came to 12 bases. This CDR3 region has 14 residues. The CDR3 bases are TGTGCCAGCAGCGTGCGACATCTCTCCTACGAGCAGTACTTC. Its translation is CASSVRHLSYEQYF.

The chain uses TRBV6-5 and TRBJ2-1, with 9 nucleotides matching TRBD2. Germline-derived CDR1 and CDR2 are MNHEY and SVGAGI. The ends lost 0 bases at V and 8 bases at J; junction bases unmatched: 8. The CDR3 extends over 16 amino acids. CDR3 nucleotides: TGTGCCAGCAGTTACTCGGTTAGCGGGGGCGGCTATGAGCAGTTCTTC. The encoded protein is CASSYSVSGGGYEQFF.

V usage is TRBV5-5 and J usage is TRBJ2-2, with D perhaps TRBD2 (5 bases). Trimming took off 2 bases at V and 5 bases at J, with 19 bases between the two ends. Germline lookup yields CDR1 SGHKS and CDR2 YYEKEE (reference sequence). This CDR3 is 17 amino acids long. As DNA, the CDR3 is TGTGCCAGCAGCTTCGCTGGCGGAGGAAGGCTTACCGGGGAGCTGTTTTTT. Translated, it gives CASSFAGGGRLTGELFF. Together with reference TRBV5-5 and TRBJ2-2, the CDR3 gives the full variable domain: DAGVTQSPTHLIKTRGQQVTLRCSPISGHKSVSWYQQVLGQGPQFIFQYYEKEERGRGNFPDRFSARQFPNYSSELNVNALLLGDSALYLCASSFAGGGRLTGELFFGEGSRLTVL.

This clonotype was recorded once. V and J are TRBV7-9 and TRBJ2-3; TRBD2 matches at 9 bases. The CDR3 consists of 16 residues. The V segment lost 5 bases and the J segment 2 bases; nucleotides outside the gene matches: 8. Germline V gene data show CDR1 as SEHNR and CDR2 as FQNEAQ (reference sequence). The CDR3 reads CASSLSLAGYTDTQYF. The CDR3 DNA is TGTGCCAGCAGCCTAAGCCTAGCGGGGTACACAGATACGCAGTATTTT.

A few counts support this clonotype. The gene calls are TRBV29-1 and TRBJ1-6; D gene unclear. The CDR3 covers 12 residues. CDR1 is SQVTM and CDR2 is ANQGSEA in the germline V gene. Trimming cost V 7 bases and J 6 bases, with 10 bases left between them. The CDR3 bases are TGCAGCGCCACTGACGGTAATTCACCCCTCCACTTT. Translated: CSATDGNSPLHF.

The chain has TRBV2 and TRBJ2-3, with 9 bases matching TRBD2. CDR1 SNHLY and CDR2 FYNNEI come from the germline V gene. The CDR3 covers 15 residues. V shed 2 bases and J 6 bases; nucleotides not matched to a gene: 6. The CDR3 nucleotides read TGTGCCAGCAGTGAAACCGCGGGGGGGCGTGATACGCAGTATTTT. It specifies CASSETAGGRDTQYF. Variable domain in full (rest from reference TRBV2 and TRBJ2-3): EPEVTQTPSHQVTQMGQEVILRCVPISNHLYFYWYRQILGQKVEFLVSFYNNEISEKSEIFDDQFSVERPDGSNFTLKIRSTKLEDSAMYFCASSETAGGRDTQYFGPGTRLTVL.

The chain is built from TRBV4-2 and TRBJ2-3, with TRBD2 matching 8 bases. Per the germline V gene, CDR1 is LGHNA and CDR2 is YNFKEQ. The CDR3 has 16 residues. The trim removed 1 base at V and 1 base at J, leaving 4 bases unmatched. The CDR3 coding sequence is TGTGCCAGCAGCCAAGGTGCTAGCGGGCGCACAGATACGCAGTATTTT. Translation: CASSQGASGRTDTQYF.

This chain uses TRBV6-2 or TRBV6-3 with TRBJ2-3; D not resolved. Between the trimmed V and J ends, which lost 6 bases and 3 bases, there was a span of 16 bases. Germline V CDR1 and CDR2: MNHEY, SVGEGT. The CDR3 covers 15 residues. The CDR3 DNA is TGTGCCAGCAGCCGCACTCAGGACCCAACAGATACGCAGTATTTT. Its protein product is CASSRTQDPTDTQYF.

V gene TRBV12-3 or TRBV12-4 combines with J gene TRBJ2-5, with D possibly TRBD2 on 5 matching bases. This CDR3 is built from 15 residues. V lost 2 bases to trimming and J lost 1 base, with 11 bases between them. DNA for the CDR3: TGTGCCAGCAGTTTATGGGCAGGACTCCAAGAGACCCAGTACTTC. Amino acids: CASSLWAGLQETQYF.

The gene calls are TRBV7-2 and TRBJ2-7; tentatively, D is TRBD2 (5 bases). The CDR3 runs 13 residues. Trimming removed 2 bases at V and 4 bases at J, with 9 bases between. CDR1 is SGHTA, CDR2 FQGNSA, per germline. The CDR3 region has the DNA TGTGCCAGCAGCTTAATGACTAAATACGAGCAGTACTTC. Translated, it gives CASSLMTKYEQYF. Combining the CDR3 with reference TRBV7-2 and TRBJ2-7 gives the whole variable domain GAGVSQSPSNKVTEKGKDVELRCDPISGHTALYWYRQSLGQGLEFLIYFQGNSAPDKSGLPSDRFSAERTGGSVSTLTIQRTQQEDSAVYLCASSLMTKYEQYFGPGTRLTVT.

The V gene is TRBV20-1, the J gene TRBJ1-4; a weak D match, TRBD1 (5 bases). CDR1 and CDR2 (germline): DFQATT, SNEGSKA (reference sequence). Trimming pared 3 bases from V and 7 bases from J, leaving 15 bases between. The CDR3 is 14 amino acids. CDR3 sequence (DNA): TGCAGTGCTAGGCCTGGAGGGGCGCCTGAAAAACTGTTTTTT. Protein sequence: CSARPGGAPEKLFF.

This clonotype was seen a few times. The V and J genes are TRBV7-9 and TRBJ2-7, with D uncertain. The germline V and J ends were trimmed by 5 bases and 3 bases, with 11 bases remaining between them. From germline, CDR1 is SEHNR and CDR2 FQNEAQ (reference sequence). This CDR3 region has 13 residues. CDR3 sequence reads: CASSPRLVYEQYF. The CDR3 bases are TGTGCCAGCAGCCCAAGACTCGTCTACGAGCAGTACTTC.

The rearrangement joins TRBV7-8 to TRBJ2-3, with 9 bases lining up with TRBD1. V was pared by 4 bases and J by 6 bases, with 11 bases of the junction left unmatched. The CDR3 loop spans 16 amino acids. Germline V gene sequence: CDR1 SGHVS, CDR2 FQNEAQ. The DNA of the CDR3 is TGTGCCAGCAGCTCATTCGGACAGGGGACATGGGATACGCAGTATTTT. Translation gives CASSSFGQGTWDTQYF. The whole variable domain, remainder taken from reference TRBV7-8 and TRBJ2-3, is GAGVSQSPRYKVAKRGQDVALRCDPISGHVSLFWYQQALGQGPEFLTYFQNEAQLDKSGLPSDRFFAERPEGSVSTLKIQRTQQEDSAVYLCASSSFGQGTWDTQYFGPGTRLTVL.

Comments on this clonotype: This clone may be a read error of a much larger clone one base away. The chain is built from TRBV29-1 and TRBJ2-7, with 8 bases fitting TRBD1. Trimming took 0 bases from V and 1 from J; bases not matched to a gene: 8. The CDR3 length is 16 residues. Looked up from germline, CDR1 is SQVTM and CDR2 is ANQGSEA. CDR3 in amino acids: CSVEDMAGGPSYEQYF. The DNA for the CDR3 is TGCAGCGTTGAAGATATGGCAGGGGGCCCATCCTACGAGCAGTACTTC.

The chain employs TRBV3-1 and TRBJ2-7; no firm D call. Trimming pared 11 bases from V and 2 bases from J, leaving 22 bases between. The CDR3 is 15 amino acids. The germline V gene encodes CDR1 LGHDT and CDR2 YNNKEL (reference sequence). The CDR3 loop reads CASSQQVPFTYEQYF. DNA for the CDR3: TGTGCCTCCTCCCAGCAGGTCCCTTTTACCTACGAGCAGTACTTC.

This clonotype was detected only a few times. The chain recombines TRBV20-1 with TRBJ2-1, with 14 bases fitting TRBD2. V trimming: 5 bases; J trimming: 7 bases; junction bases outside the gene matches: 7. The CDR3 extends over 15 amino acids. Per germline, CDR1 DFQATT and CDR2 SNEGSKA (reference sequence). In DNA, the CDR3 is TGCAGTGCTCCCAGGACTAGCGGGGGGTCAAATGAGCAGTTCTTC. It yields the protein CSAPRTSGGSNEQFF.

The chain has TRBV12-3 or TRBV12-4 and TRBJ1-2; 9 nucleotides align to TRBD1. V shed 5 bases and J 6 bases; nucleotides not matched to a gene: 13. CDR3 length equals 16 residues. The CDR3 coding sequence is TGTGCCAGCAGTCCCGCCCTACAGGGGGCGAAGCATGGCTACACCTTC. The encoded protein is CASSPALQGAKHGYTF.

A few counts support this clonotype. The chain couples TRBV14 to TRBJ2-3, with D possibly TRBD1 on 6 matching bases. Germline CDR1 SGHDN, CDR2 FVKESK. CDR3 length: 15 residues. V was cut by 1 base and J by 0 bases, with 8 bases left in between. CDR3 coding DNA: TGTGCCAGCAGCCAAGTGGGACATAGCACAGATACGCAGTATTTT. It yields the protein CASSQVGHSTDTQYF.

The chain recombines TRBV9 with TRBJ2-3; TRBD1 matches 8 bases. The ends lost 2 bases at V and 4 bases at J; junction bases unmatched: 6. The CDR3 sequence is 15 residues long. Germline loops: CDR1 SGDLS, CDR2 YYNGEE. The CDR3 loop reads CASSVGQGWADTQYF. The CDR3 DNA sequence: TGTGCCAGCAGCGTTGGACAGGGTTGGGCAGATACGCAGTATTTT. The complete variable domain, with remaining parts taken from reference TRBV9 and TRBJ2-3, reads DSGVTQTPKHLITATGQRVTLRCSPRSGDLSVYWYQQSLDQGLQFLIQYYNGEERAKGNILERFSAQQFPDLHSELNLSSLELGDSALYFCASSVGQGWADTQYFGPGTRLTVL.

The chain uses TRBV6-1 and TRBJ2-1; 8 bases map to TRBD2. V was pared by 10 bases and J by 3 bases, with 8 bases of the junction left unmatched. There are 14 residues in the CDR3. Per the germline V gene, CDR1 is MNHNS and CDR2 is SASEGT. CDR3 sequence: CANQRTSLYNEQFF. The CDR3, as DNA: TGTGCCAATCAACGGACTAGCCTCTACAATGAGCAGTTCTTC.

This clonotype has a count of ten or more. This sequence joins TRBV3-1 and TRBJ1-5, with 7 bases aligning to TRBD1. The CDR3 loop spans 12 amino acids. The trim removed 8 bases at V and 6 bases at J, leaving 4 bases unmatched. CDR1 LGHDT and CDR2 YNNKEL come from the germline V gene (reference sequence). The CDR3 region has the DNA TGTGCCAGCGGGGCAGGGGGTCAGCCCCAGCATTTT. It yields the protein CASGAGGQPQHF. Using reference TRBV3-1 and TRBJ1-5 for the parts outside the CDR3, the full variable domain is DTAVSQTPKYLVTQMGNDKSIKCEQNLGHDTMYWYKQDSKKFLKIMFSYNNKELIINETVPNRFSPKSPDKAHLNLHINSLELGDSAVYFCASGAGGQPQHFGDGTRLSIL.

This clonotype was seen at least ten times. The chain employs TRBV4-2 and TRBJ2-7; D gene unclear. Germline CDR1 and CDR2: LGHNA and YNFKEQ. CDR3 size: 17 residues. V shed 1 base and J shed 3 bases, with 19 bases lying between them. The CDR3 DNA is TGTGCCAGCAGCCAAGGCCCAGATCTTACCACCCGCTACGAGCAGTACTTC. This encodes CASSQGPDLTTRYEQYF.

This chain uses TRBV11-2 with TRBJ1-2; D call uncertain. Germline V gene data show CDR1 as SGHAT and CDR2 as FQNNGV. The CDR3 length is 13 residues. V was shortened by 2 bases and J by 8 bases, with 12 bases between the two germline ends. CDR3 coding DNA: TGTGCCAGCAGCTTAAGGGTGACGGGAGGCTACACCTTC. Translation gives CASSLRVTGGYTF.